The rows below give T cell receptor beta chains drawn from one sample of a study of CD4 T cells in relation to SARS-CoV-2 and coronaviruses. Antigen specificity for these receptors is unknown. Here immunoSEQ multiplex PCR was the method, and the copy in TCRdb shows in-frame clones only, minus some. The table records 32,000 or so clones, less than 85% of them present only once. Sequencing was done on a sample of CD4+ T cells from PBMCs, cultured in vitro. Receptors were obtained from a human donor in good health. Each CDR3 is given with its conserved first and last residue. A row's size may be missing; if present it is once, few, many or a size class.

TRBV7-9	14	.	CASQFQGAGNTIYF
TRBV5-1	13	.	CASSLIDRETQYF
TRBV12-3/TRBV12-4	13	once	CASRLSSYNEQFF
TRBV7-2	14	.	CASSPWDRDEKLFF
TRBV19	12	.	CASSPRYNEQFF
TRBV5-1	13	.	CASSLERPEGYTF
TRBV2	13	.	CASSAPENTEAFF
TRBV30	13	few	CAWSLGRDYGYTF
TRBV5-1	15	.	CASSDGQGIGEKLFF
TRBV18	12	few	CASSLPNQPQHF
TRBV4-3	16	once	CASSQEASGVADTQYF
TRBV30	12	.	CAWSEGFGELFF
TRBV14	15	.	CASSITASSYYGYTF
TRBV5-4	15	.	CASSLAGLNTGELFF
TRBV7-3	18	.	CASSLFVSSLRGGYEQYF
TRBV2	13	.	CASSRDSTDTQYF
TRBV10-2	14	few	CASRLQGSGNTIYF
TRBV9	15	once	CASSVAGGPGDTQYF
TRBV7-6	20	.	CASRGDRALITSSYNSPLHF
TRBV2	12	.	CATGRREETQYF
TRBV7-6	15	few	CASSLYQREGNEQFF
TRBV7-8	14	.	CASSPVRIFGGYTF
TRBV11-2	16	.	CASSPGGAASNQPQHF
TRBV7-2	13	.	CASRLGNGNTIYF
TRBV2	14	.	CASTRDRGSYEQYF
TRBV6-5	13	.	CASRWTGTYEQYF
TRBV25-1	12	.	CASSDPGDIQYF
TRBV5-1	15	.	CASSLAGAEDTEAFF
TRBV2	14	.	CASSEEDTLMMQYF
TRBV10-3	14	.	CAISESRDTDTQYF
TRBV28	12	.	CASSLLDYEQYF
TRBV5-5	14	.	CASSPPPPIEKLFF
TRBV5-4	15	.	CASSNIRGATGELFF
TRBV6-5	14	.	CASSYSGGRDTIYF
TRBV5-4	14	.	CASSHNRGRGKLFF
TRBV19	13	.	CASTGRSDYEQYF
TRBV19	14	.	CASSTHQGSYEQYF
TRBV6-5	15	.	CASRQPGLGPDTQYF
TRBV7-9	14	few	CASSLGQPNTEAFF
TRBV6-5	15	.	CASSYAGDRYTEAFF
TRBV11-3	14	.	CASSRDPNTGELFF
TRBV19	16	.	CASSIGAGGSWYGYTF
TRBV12-1	14	.	CASSFAGQVEGYTF
TRBV18	13	.	CASSPGSSNIQYF
TRBV18	13	.	CASSTAMNTEAFF
TRBV10-3	14	.	CAISSGTASYEQYF
TRBV6-5	14	.	CASSYGQSNEKLFF
TRBV5-5	12	.	CASSFDSYGYTF
TRBV6-1	15	.	CASSELGTGLEKLFF
TRBV4-1	14	.	CASSQDWGQETQYF
TRBV12-3/TRBV12-4	13	.	CASSLLRNEKLFF
TRBV5-7	14	.	CASSSPSPNYEQYF
TRBV10-2	17	once	CASSDAMGGTNNQPQHF
TRBV6-6	14	.	CASRPGQGYQPQHF